The 19 T cell receptor beta chains below come from one sample, sequenced in a study of cytomegalovirus exposure and HLA in healthy donors. The repertoire was sequenced with immunoSEQ multiplex PCR; TCRdb's copy has only in-frame clones and lacks some. The sample yields under 400,000 clones, over 75% seen once. Sequenced input: PBMCs. The origin of the receptors is a man aged 25-45 years in good health and CMV-seronegative.

V and J are TRBV4-2 and TRBJ1-1; the D is unclear. The CDR3 extends over 14 amino acids. Trimming stripped 0 bases from V and 2 bases from J, with 7 bases between. Germline values: CDR1 LGHNA, CDR2 YNFKEQ. The CDR3 sequence: CASSQDWQNTEAFF. The CDR3 bases are TGTGCCAGCAGCCAAGATTGGCAAAACACTGAAGCTTTCTTT.

For the CDR3, the DNA is TGTGCCATCAGTGGGCTAGCGGTTTACAATGAGCAGTTCTTC. Translating it yields CAISGLAVYNEQFF. The chain carries TRBV10-3 and TRBJ2-1, with 7 bases that match TRBD2. The ends lost 4 bases at V and 4 bases at J; junction bases unmatched: 4. This CDR3 is built from 14 residues. The V gene's germline CDR1 is ENHRY and CDR2 SYGVKD.

V usage is TRBV5-6 and J usage is TRBJ2-6, with D tentatively TRBD1 (5 bases). Germline lookup yields CDR1 SGHDT and CDR2 YYEEEE. The CDR3 contains 17 residues. Trimming stripped 0 bases from V and 0 bases from J, with 10 bases between. The CDR3 DNA reads as TGTGCCAGCAGCTTGGGACAGCCCAACTCTGGGGCCAACGTCCTGACTTTC. Its translation: CASSLGQPNSGANVLTF.

Turning to this clone: The sample holds other DNA sequences that translate to the same CDR3. The genes are TRBV5-1 and TRBJ1-4, with 9 bases lining up with TRBD1. This CDR3 spans 15 amino acids. V was pared by 0 bases and J by 8 bases, with 5 bases of the junction left unmatched. Germline-derived CDR1 and CDR2 are SGHRS and YFSETQ. In DNA, the CDR3 is TGCGCCAGCAGCTTGGAGGGACAGGGCAACGAAAAACTGTTTTTT. Residues: CASSLEGQGNEKLFF.

This sequence joins TRBV30 and TRBJ1-1; no definite D call. The CDR3 has 11 amino acids. CDR1 is GTSNPN and CDR2 is SVGIG in the germline V gene (reference sequence). Trimming took off 4 bases at V and 4 bases at J, with 7 bases between the two ends. CDR3 in amino acids: CAWNFGTEAFF. The CDR3 coding sequence is TGTGCCTGGAATTTCGGCACTGAAGCTTTCTTT.

The chain uses TRBV6-1 and TRBJ1-2; 7 bases fit TRBD1. With 1 base clipped from V and 4 bases from J, the junction kept 6 bases outside the gene matches. This CDR3 spans 15 amino acids. The germline V gene encodes CDR1 MNHNS and CDR2 SASEGT. The CDR3 region has the DNA TGTGCCAGCAGTGAAGGCCAGGGGGACCGCTATGGCTACACCTTC. Amino acids: CASSEGQGDRYGYTF.

The J gene is TRBJ2-2, the V gene TRBV7-6; 13 nucleotides align to TRBD2. CDR1 is SGHVS and CDR2 is FNYEAQ in the germline V gene. The CDR3 runs to 18 residues. The V gene end was trimmed by 1 base and the J gene end by 6 bases; junction bases not matched to a gene: 8. The CDR3 DNA sequence: TGTGCCAGCAGCTTAGATCTTACTAGCGGGGGGGCCGCCGGGGAGCTGTTTTTT. Translated: CASSLDLTSGGAAGELFF.

This chain joins TRBV6-5 and TRBJ2-7; 9 bases align to TRBD1. The CDR3 has 12 amino acids. Looked up from germline, CDR1 is MNHEY and CDR2 is SVGAGI. Germline trimming cut 5 bases from V and 9 bases from J; bases unmatched to any gene: 5. The CDR3 DNA reads TGTGCCAGCAGTACAACAGGGGGCGGGCAGTACTTC. Its translation is CASSTTGGGQYF.

The chain recombines TRBV7-6 with TRBJ1-6; D is undetermined. The CDR3 extends over 15 amino acids. Looked up from germline, CDR1 is SGHVS and CDR2 is FNYEAQ. The ends were cut back, 2 bases at V and 6 bases at J, with 11 bases in the middle. CDR3: CASSLSTDRNSPLHF. DNA of the CDR3: TGTGCCAGCAGCTTAAGTACAGATCGTAATTCACCCCTCCACTTT.

This clone was counted a single time. The chain employs TRBV9 and TRBJ2-6; a weak D match, TRBD1 (5 bases). The CDR3 covers 17 residues. V was cut by 0 bases and J by 12 bases, with 22 bases left in between. Germline V gives CDR1 SGDLS, CDR2 YYNGEE. The CDR3 spells CASSVVSRGRGSAVLTF. The CDR3 nucleotides read TGTGCCAGCAGCGTAGTGAGCAGAGGAAGGGGCTCTGCCGTCCTGACTTTC.

The chain recombines TRBV25-1 with TRBJ1-6; D remains ambiguous. Germline CDR1 reads MGHDK; CDR2 reads SYGVNS. The CDR3 sequence is 17 residues long. V was clipped by 4 bases and J by 7 bases, with 20 bases between them. CDR3 DNA sequence: TGTGCCAGCAGTGGGACGATGGTCACGACGGGAAATTCACCCCTCCACTTT. Translating it yields CASSGTMVTTGNSPLHF.

V usage is TRBV7-9 and J usage is TRBJ1-2; TRBD1 matches at 7 bases. The CDR3 is made up of 15 amino acids. Trimming at V came to 5 bases and at J to 0 bases, leaving 6 bases not matched to a gene. CDR1 SEHNR and CDR2 FQNEAQ come from the germline V gene (reference sequence). CDR3: CASSRGQETNYGYTF. CDR3 nucleotides: TGTGCCAGCAGCCGAGGACAGGAGACTAACTATGGCTACACCTTC.

The CDR3 coding sequence is TGTGCCAGCAGGGCGGGACAGCAGTTCTTC. Translation: CASRAGQQFF. This chain uses TRBV2 with TRBJ2-1; the D gene is possibly TRBD2 (6 bases). The V end lost 6 bases, the J end lost 11 bases, and 8 bases lay between the germline ends. From germline, CDR1 is SNHLY and CDR2 FYNNEI. This CDR3 contains 10 residues.

As for this clone: Compared with germline, one end of the junction differs, possibly owing to a read error. The gene calls are TRBV4-1 and TRBJ1-2; TRBD1 matches at 8 bases. The CDR3 contains 14 residues. The germline gives CDR1 MGHRA, CDR2 YSYEKL. The CDR3 loop reads CASSQPGQDYGYTF. The CDR3 nucleotides are TGCGCCAGCAGCCAGCCGGGACAGGACTACGGCTACACCTTC.

This clone showed up just once. The V gene is TRBV5-4, the J gene TRBJ1-1; 7 bases match TRBD1. CDR1 and CDR2 (germline): SGHNT, YYREEE (reference sequence). CDR3 length: 13 residues. Unmatched junction bases numbered 7, after V lost 4 bases and J lost 7 bases. The DNA for the CDR3 is TGTGCCAGCAGCCGTGACAGGGCCGGTGAAGCTTTCTTT. Translated, it gives CASSRDRAGEAFF. The complete variable domain, with remaining parts taken from reference TRBV5-4 and TRBJ1-1, reads ETGVTQSPTHLIKTRGQQVTLRCSSQSGHNTVSWYQQALGQGPQFIFQYYREEENGRGNFPPRFSGLQFPNYSSELNVNALELDDSALYLCASSRDRAGEAFFGQGTRLTVV.

V and J are TRBV11-3 and TRBJ1-6; 12 bases fit TRBD1. CDR1 and CDR2 from the germline V gene are SGHNT and YENEEA. This CDR3 region has 15 residues. Trimming removed 4 bases from V and 10 bases from J; junction bases left unmatched: 5. The CDR3: CASSSGTGGGSPLHF. CDR3 in DNA: TGTGCCAGCAGCTCTGGGACAGGGGGCGGATCACCCCTCCACTTT.

CDR3 in DNA: TGTGCCAGCAGCCAAGACGCCGGGGAGCTGTTTTTT. This translates into CASSQDAGELFF. The V call is TRBV14, the J call TRBJ2-2; D remains ambiguous. Per germline, CDR1 SGHDN and CDR2 FVKESK. The CDR3 is made up of 12 amino acids. V was clipped by 0 bases and J by 6 bases, with 2 bases between them.

The V and J genes are TRBV20-1 and TRBJ1-4, with D uncertain. The V and J ends lost 5 bases and 7 bases respectively, with 8 bases between them. The CDR3 totals 11 residues. The germline V gene has CDR1 DFQATT and CDR2 SNEGSKA (reference sequence). In nucleotides, the CDR3 is TGCAGTGCTCGGTTCTCTGAAAAACTGTTTTTT. The encoded protein is CSARFSEKLFF.

This clone was seen just once. The rearrangement links TRBV14 to TRBJ1-6; D possibly corresponds to TRBD1 (6 bases). The CDR3 consists of 13 residues. V was trimmed by 5 bases and J by 8 bases, leaving 10 bases between them. CDR1 is SGHDN and CDR2 is FVKESK in the germline V gene. In nucleotides, the CDR3 is TGTGCCAGCAGCGGCAGGGGCTATTCACCCCTCCACTTT. It is translated as CASSGRGYSPLHF.